This T cell receptor beta chain is from a study of T-cell reconstitution after alpha-beta-depleted transplantation in children. Study-wide results and caveats: Elevated TCRbeta diversity at day 60 was traced, in some patients, to surviving recipient T cells and thymic progenitors. Several hundred graft clones that had expanded were reportedly the source of alpha-beta T cells about two months after transplant. A year post-transplant, T-cell counts and diversity derived mostly from newly produced T cells.

For this clonotype: What it binds is unknown.

With 0 bases removed from V and 2 bases from J, the gap between germline ends came to 8 bases. The CDR3 length is 14 residues. Germline CDR1 DFQATT, CDR2 SNEGSKA (reference sequence). A library of TCRbeta sequences, prepared with unique molecular identifiers, was generated. TCRdb re-called the PCR reads through MiXCR, storing one row per CDR3 protein. The table lists fewer than 150,000 distinct CDR3 sequences, under 25% of them singletons. This material consisted of PBMCs, mostly from graft donor cells, taken 180 days after TCRalphabeta/CD19-depleted stem cell transplant. The clonotype comes from a male patient under 10 years old who had a stem cell transplant for chronic granulomatous disease, so the T cells may come from the graft donor. The chain joins TRBV20-1 to TRBJ2-1, with D perhaps matching TRBD2 (6 bases). The CDR3 spells CSAREAGTYNEQFF. The CDR3 DNA is TGCAGTGCTAGAGAGGCGGGGACCTACAATGAGCAGTTCTTC.